This TCR beta chain was sequenced during a study of blood T cell repertoires in COVID-19. Background on the study: Samples of COVID-19 (acute and convalescent) were obtained from the United States, Italy and Spain. Sources were T cells, B-cell-depleted T cells, or PBMCs; the material itself was cDNA or gDNA.

Original handling: Estimates of nucleated cell counts were drawn from the amplification of reference gene primers. Assay: immunoSEQ multiplex PCR; the TCRdb copy retains only in-frame clones and omits some. Clone size and V and J calls were adopted from that table, with D and trimming inferred from the DNA. The table includes tens of thousands of clones, approximately 81% detected once. The trim removed 5 bases at V and 9 bases at J, leaving 14 bases unmatched. Germline loops: CDR1 SGHVS, CDR2 FNYEAQ. There are 16 residues in the CDR3. The sequencing input was peripheral blood. This chain joins TRBV7-6 and TRBJ2-1; 9 bases fit TRBD2. This clonotype originated in a human donor with acute or convalescent COVID-19. The donor label of this sample is uncertain. Here the CDR3 reads CASSPTSASGIGEQFF. Written as DNA, the CDR3 is TGTGCCAGCAGCCCAACCTCTGCTAGCGGGATTGGTGAGCAGTTCTTC.